The 14 T cell receptor beta chains listed next were all sequenced from one sample in a study of cytomegalovirus exposure and HLA in healthy donors. The PCR made use of 60 Vbeta and 13 Jbeta primers. Libraries were prepared by immunoSEQ multiplex PCR; TCRdb keeps only in-frame clonotypes and omits some of them. Counted here are 150,000 to 200,000 clones, around 83% occurring once; the ten biggest clones make up 2% to 2.5%. The sample comprised PBMCs. These receptor sequences come from a man between 18 and 29 years old in good health and CMV-seropositive.

V and J are TRBV2 and TRBJ1-2; no definite D call. Trimming took off 9 bases at V and 2 bases at J, with 25 bases between the two ends. Germline V gene data show CDR1 as SNHLY and CDR2 as FYNNEI. The CDR3 spans 17 residues. The CDR3 here is CASKPGAGGNENYGYTF. The CDR3 bases are TGTGCCAGTAAGCCCGGCGCGGGAGGGAATGAGAACTATGGCTACACCTTC.

The rearrangement uses TRBV4-3 and TRBJ1-2; 7 bases are shared with TRBD1. The germline V gene encodes CDR1 LGHNA and CDR2 YSLEER. This CDR3 has 15 amino acids. J gave up 4 bases and V 4 bases, and 9 bases lay outside the gene matches. This CDR3 is CASSRFGDSVYGYTF. The CDR3 DNA reads as TGCGCCAGCAGCCGCTTTGGGGACAGCGTCTATGGCTACACCTTC.

Regarding this clone: The same CDR3 is also encoded by other DNA sequences in this sample. The chain has TRBV9 and TRBJ2-2; 9 nucleotides align to TRBD1. The CDR3 spans 15 residues. The germline V gene encodes CDR1 SGDLS and CDR2 YYNGEE. V was clipped by 0 bases and J by 5 bases; unmatched bases: 2. The CDR3 DNA reads TGTGCCAGCAGCGTAGCGACAGGGGGGACCGGGGAGCTGTTTTTT. Its translation is CASSVATGGTGELFF.

The rearrangement links TRBV10-2 to TRBJ1-2; D remains ambiguous. The CDR3 has 16 amino acids. The germline CDR1 and CDR2 sequences are WSHSY and SAAADI. V lost 3 bases and J 4 bases, leaving 18 bases between the germline ends. Written as DNA, the CDR3 is TGCGCCAGCAGTGATAAAGGCCCGGCAGGTTCCTATGGCTACACCTTC. Translating it yields CASSDKGPAGSYGYTF.

The rearrangement links TRBV2 to TRBJ1-1; D gene unclear. This CDR3 spans 12 amino acids. Germline CDR1 SNHLY, CDR2 FYNNEI. V lost 6 bases to trimming and J lost 0 bases, with 5 bases between them. The CDR3 DNA reads as TGTGCCAGCAGCCTAGTGAACACTGAAGCTTTCTTT. Translating gives CASSLVNTEAFF.

The gene calls are TRBV11-2 and TRBJ2-7, with 7 bases matching TRBD1. V shed 5 bases, J shed 4 bases, and the junction held 5 bases outside the gene matches. The CDR3 spans 13 residues. CDR1 is SGHAT and CDR2 is FQNNGV in the germline V gene. The CDR3, as DNA: TGTGCCAGCAGCCCCTTGACAGGGTACGAGCAGTACTTC. This sequence encodes CASSPLTGYEQYF. The full variable domain, rest sourced from reference TRBV11-2 and TRBJ2-7, is EAGVAQSPRYKIIEKRQSVAFWCNPISGHATLYWYQQILGQGPKLLIQFQNNGVVDDSQLPKDRFSAERLKGVDSTLKIQPAKLEDSAVYLCASSPLTGYEQYFGPGTRLTVT.

The J gene is TRBJ1-1, the V gene TRBV27; 9 bases are a match to TRBD1. This CDR3 region has 14 residues. Germline lookup yields CDR1 MNHEY and CDR2 SMNVEV (reference sequence). Losses at the gene ends were 5 bases for V and 5 bases for J; bases not matched to a gene: 6. CDR3 nucleotide sequence: TGTGCCAGCAGTAGGACAGGGGTTTTGACTGAAGCTTTCTTT. It encodes CASSRTGVLTEAFF.

About this clone: Mismatch with germline at one junction end may stem from a read error. J is TRBJ2-7 and V is TRBV7-9, with 10 positions matching TRBD1. This CDR3 region has 14 residues. Germline CDR1 reads SEHNR; CDR2 reads FQNEAQ (reference sequence). The CDR3 DNA sequence: TGTTCCAGCAGCTACGCCGGAGACAGGGGGCGGCAGTACTTC. This gives the protein CSSSYAGDRGRQYF.

The CDR3 region has the DNA TGTGCCAGCAGTTCCCCGGGACAGGGGGCTAGAGAAAAACTGTTTTTT. Its protein is CASSSPGQGAREKLFF. The chain employs TRBV6-6 and TRBJ1-4, with TRBD1 matching 12 bases. This CDR3 contains 16 residues. CDR1 and CDR2 from the germline V gene are MNHNY and SVGAGI (reference sequence). The V segment lost 4 bases and the J segment 8 bases; nucleotides outside the gene matches: 8.

The gene calls are TRBV11-2 and TRBJ2-1, with 7 positions matching TRBD2. The V and J ends lost 5 bases and 4 bases, in that order; junction bases with no gene match: 11. Per the germline V gene, CDR1 is SGHAT and CDR2 is FQNNGV. This CDR3 has 16 amino acids. This chain's CDR3 is CASSPTGTTAYNEQFF. CDR3 DNA: TGTGCCAGCAGCCCCACCGGGACTACCGCATACAATGAGCAGTTCTTC.

The rearrangement joins TRBV7-3 to TRBJ1-1; TRBD1 is a possible D gene (6 bases). V was pared by 5 bases and J by 2 bases, with 9 bases between. This CDR3 comprises 13 residues. CDR1 SGHTA and CDR2 FQGTGA come from the germline V gene. Here the CDR3 DNA reads TGTGCCAGCAGCAAGACAGGCAACACTGAAGCTTTCTTT. Protein product: CASSKTGNTEAFF.

This chain links TRBV7-9 with TRBJ2-1; 8 bases agree with TRBD2. The CDR3 contains 16 residues. V trimming: 0 bases; J trimming: 1 base; junction bases outside the gene matches: 2. Germline CDR1 is SEHNR and CDR2 is FQNEAQ (reference sequence). The CDR3 sequence: CASSLAQRGSYNEQFF. CDR3 in DNA: TGTGCCAGCAGCTTAGCTCAGCGGGGGTCCTACAATGAGCAGTTCTTC.

The V call is TRBV27, the J call TRBJ1-1, with 7 bases that match TRBD1. Germline lookup yields CDR1 MNHEY and CDR2 SMNVEV (reference sequence). The V segment lost 5 bases and the J segment 6 bases; nucleotides outside the gene matches: 9. The CDR3 is 14 residues long. CDR3 bases: TGTGCCAGCAGTCCGCGACAGGGTCCGGCTGAAGCTTTCTTT. Amino acids: CASSPRQGPAEAFF.

This chain uses TRBV27 with TRBJ1-5, with D possibly being TRBD1 (5 bases). CDR1 is MNHEY and CDR2 is SMNVEV in the germline V gene (reference sequence). The CDR3 has 15 amino acids. V was clipped by 2 bases and J by 6 bases, with 14 bases between them. The CDR3 region has the DNA TGTGCCAGCAGTTTAGCGCAGGGTCCCACTCAGCCCCAGCATTTT. It codes for CASSLAQGPTQPQHF.